This TCR beta chain was captured in a study of shared clonotypes between healthy human individuals. Study-wide findings and caveats: It was the non-shared clonotypes that had lower generation probabilities than clonotypes shared by all four donors.

J gave up 12 bases and V 3 bases, and 15 bases lay outside the gene matches. The CDR3 consists of 16 residues. CDR1 SNHLY and CDR2 FYNNEI come from the germline V gene. The naive CD8 population came from CD45RO-negative cells selected for CCR7, without terminally differentiated effector memory CD45RA+ cells. Only Caucasian adults living in Nashville, Tennessee made up the donor group. Only a few counts were recorded for this clone. The antigen remains undetermined. It was at deep level that the assay was run. Measured with immunoSEQ multiplex PCR; TCRdb has only the in-frame clones, and not every one. The sample has hundreds of thousands of clones; roughly 95% are singletons.

The chain carries TRBV2 and TRBJ1-5; the match to TRBD1 covers 9 bases. Sequenced: naive CD8+ T cells sorted from blood. The clonotype originates from a woman in her twenties or thirties in good health. CDR3 coding DNA: TGTGCCAGCAGTGAGGGTATCTGGACAGGGGTCCCCCTCCAGCATTTT. Translation gives CASSEGIWTGVPLQHF.